This T cell receptor (beta chain) is drawn from a study of cytomegalovirus exposure and HLA in healthy donors. In the PCR, 60 Vbeta and 13 Jbeta primers were used. Sequencing used immunoSEQ multiplex PCR; TCRdb keeps in-frame clones, though not all of them. The sample holds under 200,000 clones, over 75% seen once. On this clone: Antigen specificity is unknown.

The study, taken as a whole, reports: Presence/absence results assume similar sequencing depth per donor, which may not hold. HLA alleles showed associations with around 15,000 TCR beta sequences in a later analysis, at a 0.05 false discovery rate. Later analysis suggested links between common viral pathogens and several top significant clusters. An analysis done earlier found most TCR beta V segments productive about 90% or about 30% of the time.

This receptor was obtained from a man between 60 and 75 years old in good health and CMV-seronegative. The specimen sequenced was PBMCs.

CDR3 sequence: CASSQEGLPQNIQYF. The CDR3 DNA reads TGTGCCAGCAGCCAAGAGGGGCTACCTCAAAACATTCAGTACTTC. This chain uses TRBV4-2 with TRBJ2-4; D is possibly TRBD1 (5 bases). Germline CDR1 is LGHNA and CDR2 is YNFKEQ. Trimming cost V 0 bases and J 5 bases, with 11 bases left between them. CDR3 length: 15 amino acids.